This T cell receptor (beta chain) was recorded in a study of CXCR3-negative and CXCR3-positive naive CD8 T cells. This CDR3 contains 13 residues. The V gene's germline CDR1 is SEHNR and CDR2 FQNEAQ (reference sequence). TRB cDNA was prepared as libraries by UMI-labeled 5' RACE. From its re-call of the 5' RACE reads, TCRdb lists each CDR3 protein once, without DNA. In total, the table holds tens of thousands of distinct CDR3 sequences. The receptor's source is a human donor in good health. Some clones in this sample may be carry-over from other donors' samples. Material for sequencing was memory CD8+ T cells from blood. The chain is built from TRBV7-9 and TRBJ2-7. The chain's CDR3 is CASEKGTSYEQYF.